This passage covers 3 T cell receptor beta chains from one sample sequenced in a study of T cell responses to AZD1222 COVID-19 vaccine. Profiling relied on immunoSEQ multiplex PCR, and the TCRdb table lists in-frame clones only, not all of them. The sample has tens of thousands of clones; around nine tenths are singletons. Sequencing was performed on peripheral blood, taken 28 days after the second AZD1222 dose. These receptors all stem from an adult who received the AZD1222 COVID-19 vaccine.

The chain has TRBV18 and TRBJ2-7; 9 bases agree with TRBD1. The V gene end was trimmed by 3 bases and the J gene end by 0 bases; junction bases not matched to a gene: 3. The CDR3 covers 15 residues. Germline V gene lookup returns CDR1 KGHSH and CDR2 LQKENI. The CDR3 loop reads CASSPDRGFSYEQYF. In DNA, the CDR3 is TGTGCCAGCTCACCCGACAGGGGGTTCTCCTACGAGCAGTACTTC.

This clone has only a few counts. This chain's CDR3 is CASSPLTSGSNEQYF. In DNA form, the CDR3 reads TGTGCCAGCAGTCCCCTGACTAGCGGGAGCAACGAGCAGTACTTC. The V call is TRBV6-5, the J call TRBJ2-7; 12 nucleotides line up with TRBD2. The V and J ends lost 5 bases and 5 bases, in that order; junction bases with no gene match: 7. Germline V gives CDR1 MNHEY, CDR2 SVGAGI. The CDR3 consists of 15 residues.

The chain combines TRBV30 with TRBJ1-1, with 9 bases fitting TRBD1. Germline-derived CDR1 and CDR2 are GTSNPN and SVGIG (reference sequence). The ends lost 5 bases at V and 11 bases at J; junction bases unmatched: 3. The CDR3 has 10 amino acids. The CDR3 region has the DNA TGTGCCTGGGGGGACAGGGAGGCTTTCTTT. Residues: CAWGDREAFF.